The 21 T cell receptor beta chains listed next were all sequenced from one sample in a study of shared clonotypes between healthy human individuals. TCRdb's copy holds only in-frame clones and misses some; the assay was immunoSEQ multiplex PCR. This table holds around 1,900,000 clones, 93% found once. Positive CCR7 selection of CD45RO-negative cells yielded the naive CD8 cells, and terminally differentiated effector memory CD45RA+ cells were excluded. Sequences were obtained from naive CD8+ T cells from PBMCs. The receptors stem from a man aged 18 to 29 in good health. Some clones in this sample may be carry-over from other donors' samples.

The chain employs TRBV28 and TRBJ2-2, with a possible D match to TRBD2 (5 bases). This CDR3 has 14 amino acids. Germline assignment: CDR1 MDHEN and CDR2 SYDVKM. Trimming stripped 2 bases from V and 5 bases from J, with 9 bases between. CDR3 sequence (DNA): TGTGCCAGCAGTTTAGCTGAGGGAACCGGGGAGCTGTTTTTT. Translated: CASSLAEGTGELFF. Full variable domain (rest looked up from reference TRBV28 and TRBJ2-2): DVKVTQSSRYLVKRTGEKVFLECVQDMDHENMFWYRQDPGLGLRLIYFSYDVKMKEKGDIPEGYSVSREKKERFSLILESASTNQTSMYLCASSLAEGTGELFFGEGSRLTVL.

The chain carries TRBV5-6 and TRBJ2-1; TRBD2 might be the D (6 bases). The CDR3 consists of 17 residues. Looked up from germline, CDR1 is SGHDT and CDR2 is YYEEEE. V was trimmed by 3 bases and J by 0 bases, leaving 16 bases between them. The CDR3 DNA sequence: TGTGCCAGCAGCTCGGAGGGTGACTGGAGCTCCTACAATGAGCAGTTCTTC. This sequence encodes CASSSEGDWSSYNEQFF.

The chain joins TRBV7-3 to TRBJ2-2; 7 bases are a match to TRBD1. The V gene end was trimmed by 5 bases and the J gene end by 1 base; junction bases not matched to a gene: 7. In germline, CDR1 is SGHTA, CDR2 FQGTGA. The CDR3 sequence is 16 residues long. The CDR3 loop reads CASSNWDSGNTGELFF. CDR3 in DNA: TGTGCCAGCAGCAATTGGGACAGTGGGAACACCGGGGAGCTGTTTTTT. Using reference TRBV7-3 and TRBJ2-2 for the parts outside the CDR3, the full variable domain is GAGVSQTPSNKVTEKGKYVELRCDPISGHTALYWYRQSLGQGPEFLIYFQGTGAADDSGLPNDRFFAVRPEGSVSTLKIQRTERGDSAVYLCASSNWDSGNTGELFFGEGSRLTVL.

The chain has TRBV14 and TRBJ2-7; D not certain. This CDR3 has 13 amino acids. The V end lost 4 bases, the J end lost 0 bases, and 7 bases lay between the germline ends. The germline V gene has CDR1 SGHDN and CDR2 FVKESK. In DNA form, the CDR3 reads TGTGCCAGCAGCCTCCTAGTCTCCTACGAGCAGTACTTC. As protein: CASSLLVSYEQYF.

The J gene is TRBJ2-7, the V gene TRBV7-9, with 11 bases lining up with TRBD1. With V trimmed by 5 bases and J by 6 bases, 6 bases remained unmatched. Germline V gives CDR1 SEHNR, CDR2 FQNEAQ (reference sequence). The CDR3 sequence is 14 residues long. The CDR3 spells CASSPPGQGGEQYF. CDR3 bases: TGTGCCAGCAGCCCCCCGGGACAGGGGGGCGAGCAGTACTTC.

This clone has only a few counts. The chain is built from TRBV30 and TRBJ2-2, with 9 bases fitting TRBD2. Germline lookup yields CDR1 GTSNPN and CDR2 SVGIG (reference sequence). The V gene end was trimmed by 3 bases and the J gene end by 5 bases; junction bases not matched to a gene: 1. The CDR3 covers 13 residues. The CDR3 loop is CAWRTSGTGELFF. DNA of the CDR3: TGTGCCTGGAGGACTAGCGGTACCGGGGAGCTGTTTTTT.

The chain employs TRBV6-5 and TRBJ2-7, with D perhaps TRBD1 or TRBD2 (5 bases each). CDR1 is MNHEY and CDR2 is SVGAGI in the germline V gene. The CDR3 has 13 amino acids. The V gene lost 5 bases and the J gene lost 3 bases, with 11 bases spanning the gap. The CDR3 here is CASSPGTLYEQYF. The CDR3 nucleotides read TGTGCCAGCAGTCCCGGGACCCTCTACGAGCAGTACTTC.

The rearrangement uses TRBV4-3 and TRBJ1-2; the D gene is possibly TRBD1 (5 bases). This CDR3 is 15 amino acids long. Germline CDR1 is LGHNA and CDR2 is YSLEER. V gave up 0 bases and J gave up 5 bases, with 13 bases separating them. The DNA of the CDR3 is TGCGCCAGCAGCCAAGATGTCCCAGGGAAATATGGCTACACCTTC. Translating gives CASSQDVPGKYGYTF.

The chain joins TRBV29-1 to TRBJ2-7; 9 bases agree with TRBD1. This CDR3 spans 14 amino acids. Per germline, CDR1 SQVTM and CDR2 ANQGSEA. Unmatched junction bases numbered 12, after V lost 7 bases and J lost 5 bases. CDR3 amino acids: CSARRDRVGDEQYF. The CDR3 coding sequence is TGCAGCGCCCGGCGGGACAGGGTGGGGGACGAGCAGTACTTC.

This sequence joins TRBV7-9 and TRBJ2-5; D is possibly TRBD1 or TRBD2 (6 bases each). The assigned J gene may be wrong: the sequence end matches TRBJ2-7 better. This CDR3 comprises 15 residues. Germline values: CDR1 SEHNR, CDR2 FQNEAQ (reference sequence). The CDR3 loop is CASSGTGRGDYEQYF. Written as DNA, the CDR3 is TGTGCCAGCAGCGGAACAGGGCGCGGGGACTACGAGCAGTACTTC.

The CDR3 DNA is TGTGCCAGCAGCCAAAGGTTCAGAGCCAGCTCTGGGGCCAACGTCCTGACTTTC. Translation gives CASSQRFRASSGANVLTF. The chain recombines TRBV14 with TRBJ2-6, with no clear D. Germline V lookup: CDR1 SGHDN, CDR2 FVKESK. V shed 2 bases and J shed 0 bases, with 14 bases lying between them. The CDR3 is 18 amino acids.

Points on this clone: The same CDR3 also results from other DNA sequences found in this sample. This rearrangement joins TRBV27 to TRBJ2-3, with 7 nucleotides matching TRBD2. Germline CDR1 and CDR2: MNHEY and SMNVEV (reference sequence). The V and J ends lost 3 bases and 0 bases, in that order; junction bases with no gene match: 0. This CDR3 has 14 residues. For the CDR3, the DNA is TGTGCCAGCAGTTTTAGCGGGAGCACAGATACGCAGTATTTT. This translates into CASSFSGSTDTQYF.

This sequence joins TRBV14 and TRBJ2-1, with D possibly being TRBD2 (5 bases). Trimming removed 0 bases at V and 10 bases at J, with 7 bases between. The CDR3 spans 12 residues. CDR1 is SGHDN and CDR2 is FVKESK in the germline V gene. CDR3 loop: CASSQDGEEQFF. As DNA, the CDR3 is TGTGCCAGCAGCCAAGACGGGGAGGAGCAGTTCTTC.

V usage is TRBV19 and J usage is TRBJ1-1, with 7 positions matching TRBD1. J gave up 5 bases and V 5 bases, and 5 bases lay outside the gene matches. The CDR3 covers 13 residues. Looked up from germline, CDR1 is LNHDA and CDR2 is SQIVND (reference sequence). DNA of the CDR3: TGTGCCAGTAGTCAGCACAGGGGAACTGAAGCTTTCTTT. It yields the protein CASSQHRGTEAFF.

The V gene is TRBV10-3, the J gene TRBJ2-3; 9 nucleotides align to TRBD2. V lost 0 bases to trimming and J lost 3 bases; unmatched junction nucleotides: 7. CDR1 and CDR2 from the germline V gene are ENHRY and SYGVKD. The CDR3 consists of 17 residues. This CDR3 reads CAISESTTREGTDTQYF. CDR3 sequence (DNA): TGTGCCATCAGTGAGTCGACGACGCGGGAGGGAACAGATACGCAGTATTTT.

The V and J genes are TRBV15 and TRBJ2-7; D gene unclear. The CDR3 loop spans 13 amino acids. Germline CDR1 is LNHNV and CDR2 is YYDKDF (reference sequence). The ends were cut back, 5 bases at V and 3 bases at J, with 11 bases in the middle. The CDR3 spells CATSPRSDYEQYF. In DNA, the CDR3 is TGTGCCACCAGCCCCCGGTCAGACTACGAGCAGTACTTC. The whole variable domain, filled in from reference TRBV15 and TRBJ2-7, reads DAMVIQNPRYQVTQFGKPVTLSCSQTLNHNVMYWYQQKSSQAPKLLFHYYDKDFNNEADTPDNFQSRRPNTSFCFLDIRSPGLGDTAMYLCATSPRSDYEQYFGPGTRLTVT.

The V call is TRBV4-1, the J call TRBJ2-1, with 10 bases fitting TRBD2. V was clipped by 1 base and J by 5 bases; unmatched bases: 11. The CDR3 contains 18 residues. Germline CDR1 reads MGHRA; CDR2 reads YSYEKL. CDR3 residues: CASSQGPPGLARDNEQFF. CDR3 in DNA: TGCGCCAGCAGCCAAGGTCCCCCGGGACTAGCGAGGGACAATGAGCAGTTCTTC.

The chain links TRBV7-2 to TRBJ2-5, with a possible D match to TRBD1 (6 bases). This CDR3 has 16 amino acids. Per germline, CDR1 SGHTA and CDR2 FQGNSA. The V end lost 0 bases, the J end lost 4 bases, and 15 bases lay between the germline ends. The CDR3 DNA sequence: TGTGCCAGCAGCTTAGCAGGGGGAGCCGAGGGAGAGACCCAGTACTTC. Its protein is CASSLAGGAEGETQYF. Supplemented by reference TRBV7-2 and TRBJ2-5, the full variable domain reads GAGVSQSPSNKVTEKGKDVELRCDPISGHTALYWYRQSLGQGLEFLIYFQGNSAPDKSGLPSDRFSAERTGGSVSTLTIQRTQQEDSAVYLCASSLAGGAEGETQYFGPGTRLLVL.

This rearrangement joins TRBV15 to TRBJ2-5; D not resolved. Germline V gene data show CDR1 as LNHNV and CDR2 as YYDKDF (reference sequence). V shed 3 bases and J shed 3 bases, with 5 bases lying between them. This CDR3 comprises 12 residues. The CDR3 DNA reads TGTGCCACCAGCAGGGTAGAAGAGACCCAGTACTTC. Amino acid sequence: CATSRVEETQYF. Variable domain in full (rest from reference TRBV15 and TRBJ2-5): DAMVIQNPRYQVTQFGKPVTLSCSQTLNHNVMYWYQQKSSQAPKLLFHYYDKDFNNEADTPDNFQSRRPNTSFCFLDIRSPGLGDTAMYLCATSRVEETQYFGPGTRLLVL.

The chain uses TRBV7-9 and TRBJ2-7; no clear D gene. Germline lookup yields CDR1 SEHNR and CDR2 FQNEAQ (reference sequence). The CDR3 is 14 residues long. V was clipped by 4 bases and J by 4 bases, with 14 bases between them. The CDR3 DNA reads as TGTGCCAGCAGCTCTGGGGTCCGACTTTACGAGCAGTACTTC. It codes for CASSSGVRLYEQYF.

This clone was recorded only once. V is TRBV14 and J is TRBJ2-3; D gene ambiguous. With 3 bases removed from V and 1 base from J, the gap between germline ends came to 5 bases. This CDR3 is 13 amino acids long. Germline V gene data show CDR1 as SGHDN and CDR2 as FVKESK. The CDR3 DNA reads as TGTGCCAGCAGCCAGTTACGCACAGATACGCAGTATTTT. It specifies CASSQLRTDTQYF.